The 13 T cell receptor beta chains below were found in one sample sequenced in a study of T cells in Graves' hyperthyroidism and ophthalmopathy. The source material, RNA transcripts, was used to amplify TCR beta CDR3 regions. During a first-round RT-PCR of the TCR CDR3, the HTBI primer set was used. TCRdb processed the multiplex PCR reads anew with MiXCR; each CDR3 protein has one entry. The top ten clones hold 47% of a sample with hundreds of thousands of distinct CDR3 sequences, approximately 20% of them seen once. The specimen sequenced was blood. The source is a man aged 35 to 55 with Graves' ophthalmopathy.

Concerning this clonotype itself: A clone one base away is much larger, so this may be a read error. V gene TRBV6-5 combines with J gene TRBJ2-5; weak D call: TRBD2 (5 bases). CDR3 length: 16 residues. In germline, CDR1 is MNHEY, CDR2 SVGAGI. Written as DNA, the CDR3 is TGTCCCAGCAGTTACCTCAGGTCGGCGGGCGCAGAGACCCAGTACTTC. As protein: CPSSYLRSAGAETQYF.

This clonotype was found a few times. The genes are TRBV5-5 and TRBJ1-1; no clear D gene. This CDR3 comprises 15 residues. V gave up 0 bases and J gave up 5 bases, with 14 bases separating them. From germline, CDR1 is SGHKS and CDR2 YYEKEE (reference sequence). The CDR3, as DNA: TGTGCCAGCAGCTTGGATCCGTCGGTAGCGACTGAAGCTTTCTTT. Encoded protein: CASSLDPSVATEAFF.

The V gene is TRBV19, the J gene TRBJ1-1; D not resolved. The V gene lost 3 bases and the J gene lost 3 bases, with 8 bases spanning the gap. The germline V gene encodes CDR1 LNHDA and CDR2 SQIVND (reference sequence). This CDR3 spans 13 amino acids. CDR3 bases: TGTGCCAGTAGTATCGGGCGGTACACTGAAGCTTTCTTT. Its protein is CASSIGRYTEAFF.

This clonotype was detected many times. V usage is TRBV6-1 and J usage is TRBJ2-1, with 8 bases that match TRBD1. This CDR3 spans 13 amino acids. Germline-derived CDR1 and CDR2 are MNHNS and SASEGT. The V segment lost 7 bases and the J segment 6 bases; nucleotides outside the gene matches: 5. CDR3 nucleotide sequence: TGTGCCAGCAAAGGACAGGGAGGCAATGAGCAGTTCTTC. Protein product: CASKGQGGNEQFF.

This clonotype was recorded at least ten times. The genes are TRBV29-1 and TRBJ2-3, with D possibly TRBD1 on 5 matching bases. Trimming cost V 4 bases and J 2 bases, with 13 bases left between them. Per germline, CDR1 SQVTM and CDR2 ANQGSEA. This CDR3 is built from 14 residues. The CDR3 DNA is TGCAGCGTTGCGCAGGGAAACCCCACAGATACGCAGTATTTT. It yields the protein CSVAQGNPTDTQYF.

The CDR3 region is CSANRATDGYTF. CDR3 bases: TGCAGTGCGAACCGGGCCACTGATGGCTACACCTTC. The chain has TRBV20-1 and TRBJ1-2; D gene uncertain. V was trimmed by 6 bases and J by 6 bases, leaving 14 bases between them. This CDR3 contains 12 residues. Germline CDR1 DFQATT, CDR2 SNEGSKA (reference sequence).

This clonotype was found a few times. CDR3 nucleotides: TGTGCCAGCTCTCACCCCCCGGGATGGAATGAGCAGTTCTTC. Protein: CASSHPPGWNEQFF. The genes are TRBV18 and TRBJ2-1; TRBD2 is a possible D gene (5 bases). V gave up 6 bases and J gave up 7 bases, with 16 bases separating them. The CDR3 contains 14 residues. Germline CDR1 reads KGHSH; CDR2 reads LQKENI. Together with reference TRBV18 and TRBJ2-1, the CDR3 gives the full variable domain: NAGVMQNPRHLVRRRGQEARLRCSPMKGHSHVYWYRQLPEEGLKFMVYLQKENIIDESGMPKERFSAEFPKEGPSILRIQQVVRGDSAAYFCASSHPPGWNEQFFGPGTRLTVL.

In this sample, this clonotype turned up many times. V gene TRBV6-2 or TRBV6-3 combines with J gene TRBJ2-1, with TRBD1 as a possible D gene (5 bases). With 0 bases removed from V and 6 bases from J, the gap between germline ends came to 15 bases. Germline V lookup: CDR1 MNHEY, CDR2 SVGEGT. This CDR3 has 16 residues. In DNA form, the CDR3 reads TGTGCCAGCAGTTACTCGAGACAGCCTCAATTCAATGAGCAGTTCTTC. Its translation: CASSYSRQPQFNEQFF.

The CDR3 loop is CAITVGATDTQYF. CDR3 in DNA: TGTGCCATCACCGTGGGGGCCACAGATACGCAGTATTTT. This chain uses TRBV10-3 with TRBJ2-3; possibly TRBD1 for D (6 bases). V lost 7 bases, J lost 2 bases, and 10 bases lay in between. CDR1 and CDR2 from the germline V gene are ENHRY and SYGVKD. The CDR3 is 13 residues long.

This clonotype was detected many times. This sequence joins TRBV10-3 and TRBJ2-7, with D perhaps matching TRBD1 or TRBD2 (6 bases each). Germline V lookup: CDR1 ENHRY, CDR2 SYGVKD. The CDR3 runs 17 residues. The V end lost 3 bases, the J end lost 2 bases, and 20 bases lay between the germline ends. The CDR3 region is CAISDGRGLTETYEQYF. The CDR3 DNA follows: TGTGCCATCAGTGACGGCAGGGGACTCACCGAAACCTACGAGCAGTACTTC.

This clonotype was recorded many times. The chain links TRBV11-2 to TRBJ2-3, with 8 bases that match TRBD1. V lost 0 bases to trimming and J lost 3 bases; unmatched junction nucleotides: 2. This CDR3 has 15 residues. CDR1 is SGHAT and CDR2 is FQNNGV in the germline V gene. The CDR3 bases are TGTGCCAGCAGCTTAGAAACAGGGGGGACAGATACGCAGTATTTT. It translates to CASSLETGGTDTQYF.

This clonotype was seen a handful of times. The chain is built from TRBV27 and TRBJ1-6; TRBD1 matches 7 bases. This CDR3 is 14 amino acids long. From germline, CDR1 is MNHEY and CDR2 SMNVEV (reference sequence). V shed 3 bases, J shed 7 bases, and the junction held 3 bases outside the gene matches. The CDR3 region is CASSFRTGNSPLHF. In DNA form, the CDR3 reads TGTGCCAGCAGTTTCAGGACAGGAAATTCACCCCTCCACTTT.

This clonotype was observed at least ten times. The CDR3 spells CASSVDGSDTEAFF. Here the CDR3 DNA reads TGTGCCAGCAGCGTAGACGGCAGCGACACTGAAGCTTTCTTT. This chain uses TRBV9 with TRBJ1-1; D is uncertain. Germline CDR1 is SGDLS and CDR2 is YYNGEE. This CDR3 has 14 residues. V was clipped by 0 bases and J by 3 bases, with 9 bases between them.